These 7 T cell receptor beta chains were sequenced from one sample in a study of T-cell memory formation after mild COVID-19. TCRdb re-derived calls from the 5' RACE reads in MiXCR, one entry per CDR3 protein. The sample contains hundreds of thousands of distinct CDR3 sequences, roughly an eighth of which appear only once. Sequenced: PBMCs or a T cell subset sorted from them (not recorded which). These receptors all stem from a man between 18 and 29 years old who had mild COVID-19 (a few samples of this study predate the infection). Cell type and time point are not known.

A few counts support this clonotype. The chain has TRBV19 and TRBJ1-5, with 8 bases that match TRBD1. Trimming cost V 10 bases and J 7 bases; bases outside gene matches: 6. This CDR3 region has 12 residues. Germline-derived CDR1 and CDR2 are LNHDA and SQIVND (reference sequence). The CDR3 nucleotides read TGTGCCACCTCCCAGGGGGCCCAGCCCCAGCATTTT. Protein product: CATSQGAQPQHF.

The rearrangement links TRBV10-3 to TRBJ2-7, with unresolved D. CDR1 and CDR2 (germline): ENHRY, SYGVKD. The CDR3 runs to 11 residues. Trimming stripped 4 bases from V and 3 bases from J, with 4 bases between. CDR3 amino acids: CAISAGYEQYV. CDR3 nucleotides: TGTGCCATCAGTGCGGGCTACGAGCAGTACGTC.

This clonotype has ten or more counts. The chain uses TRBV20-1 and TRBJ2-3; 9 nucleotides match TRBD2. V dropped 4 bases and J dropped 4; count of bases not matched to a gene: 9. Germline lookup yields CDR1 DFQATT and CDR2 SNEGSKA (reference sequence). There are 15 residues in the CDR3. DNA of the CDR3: TGCAGTGCTACGTCGGTTAGCGGGGGAGCAGATACGCAGTATTTT. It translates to CSATSVSGGADTQYF.

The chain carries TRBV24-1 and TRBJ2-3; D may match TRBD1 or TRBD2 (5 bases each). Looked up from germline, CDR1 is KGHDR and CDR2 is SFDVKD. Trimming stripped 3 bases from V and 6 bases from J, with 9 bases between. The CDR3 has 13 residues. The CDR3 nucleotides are TGTGCCACCAGTGATATACGGGACGATACGCAGTATTTT. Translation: CATSDIRDDTQYF.

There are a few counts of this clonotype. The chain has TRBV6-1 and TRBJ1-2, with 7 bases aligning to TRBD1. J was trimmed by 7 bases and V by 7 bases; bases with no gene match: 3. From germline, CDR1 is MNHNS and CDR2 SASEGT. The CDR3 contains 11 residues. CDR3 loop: CASKTGFGYTF. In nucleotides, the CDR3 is TGTGCCAGCAAGACAGGGTTTGGCTACACCTTC.

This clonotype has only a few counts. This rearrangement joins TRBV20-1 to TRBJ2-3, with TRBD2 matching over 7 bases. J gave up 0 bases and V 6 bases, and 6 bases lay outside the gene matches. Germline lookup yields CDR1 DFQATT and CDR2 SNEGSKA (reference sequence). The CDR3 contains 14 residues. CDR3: CSANGGSSTDTQYF. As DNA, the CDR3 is TGCAGTGCAAACGGGGGGTCAAGCACAGATACGCAGTATTTT.

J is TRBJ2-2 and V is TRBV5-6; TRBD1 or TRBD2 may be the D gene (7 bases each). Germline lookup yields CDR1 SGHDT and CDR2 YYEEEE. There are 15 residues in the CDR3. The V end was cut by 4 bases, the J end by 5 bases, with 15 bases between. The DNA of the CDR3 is TGTGCCAGCAGCACCAGGGGGGGGCGTACCGGGGAGCTGTTTTTT. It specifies CASSTRGGRTGELFF.